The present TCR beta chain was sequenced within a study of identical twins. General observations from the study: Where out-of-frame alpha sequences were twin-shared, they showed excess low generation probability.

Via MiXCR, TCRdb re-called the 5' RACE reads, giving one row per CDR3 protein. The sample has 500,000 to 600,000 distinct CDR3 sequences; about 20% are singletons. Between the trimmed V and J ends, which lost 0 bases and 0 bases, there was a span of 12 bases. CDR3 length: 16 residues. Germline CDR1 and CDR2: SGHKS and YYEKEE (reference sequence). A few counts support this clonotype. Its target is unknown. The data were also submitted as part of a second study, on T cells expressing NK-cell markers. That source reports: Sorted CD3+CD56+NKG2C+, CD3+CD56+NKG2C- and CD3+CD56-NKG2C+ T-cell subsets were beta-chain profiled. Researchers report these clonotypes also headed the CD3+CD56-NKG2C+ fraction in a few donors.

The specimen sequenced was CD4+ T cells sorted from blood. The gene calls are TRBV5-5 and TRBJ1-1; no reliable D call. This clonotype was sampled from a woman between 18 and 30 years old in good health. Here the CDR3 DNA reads TGTGCCAGCAGCTTGGGGGCCACCCGAATGAACACTGAAGCTTTCTTT. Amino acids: CASSLGATRMNTEAFF.